The next 20 T cell receptor beta chains were all read from a single sample in a study of blood T cell repertoires in COVID-19. Clones were read by immunoSEQ multiplex PCR, and TCRdb kept only the in-frame ones, dropping some. The sample shows a few hundred thousand clones, roughly 84% of them seen only once. Sample: PBMCs or T cells enriched from blood (not recorded which). The source of these receptors is a woman between 40 and 55 years old who had recovered from COVID-19.

Only one count was recorded for this clone. This chain joins TRBV11-3 and TRBJ1-3; 7 bases are shared with TRBD1. V trimming: 5 bases; J trimming: 0 bases; junction bases outside the gene matches: 4. The CDR3 is 15 residues long. CDR1 and CDR2 (germline): SGHNT, YENEEA. The CDR3 region is CASSQQGFSGNTIYF. In DNA form, the CDR3 reads TGTGCCAGCAGCCAACAGGGGTTCTCTGGAAACACCATATATTTT.

This clone was detected once. The chain is built from TRBV7-9 and TRBJ1-1; TRBD1 matches 9 bases. The V gene end was trimmed by 3 bases and the J gene end by 0 bases; junction bases not matched to a gene: 14. Per the germline V gene, CDR1 is SEHNR and CDR2 is FQNEAQ (reference sequence). This CDR3 region has 19 residues. CDR3 sequence reads: CASSFPLVTGTGMNTEAFF. CDR3 DNA: TGTGCCAGCAGCTTCCCCCTTGTTACCGGGACAGGGATGAACACTGAAGCTTTCTTT.

The chain links TRBV5-1 to TRBJ2-2, with 10 nucleotides matching TRBD2. Per the germline V gene, CDR1 is SGHRS and CDR2 is YFSETQ. The V segment lost 4 bases and the J segment 7 bases; nucleotides outside the gene matches: 7. The CDR3 is 15 amino acids. The CDR3 protein is CASSPGLAMDGELFF. In nucleotides, the CDR3 is TGCGCCAGCAGCCCGGGACTAGCGATGGACGGGGAGCTGTTTTTT.

Remarks on this clone: Other nucleotide sequences in the sample specify the same CDR3. V gene TRBV5-1 combines with J gene TRBJ1-4; tentative D call: TRBD1 (5 bases). The CDR3 has 14 residues. Germline CDR1 is SGHRS and CDR2 is YFSETQ. V lost 0 bases to trimming and J lost 5 bases, with 8 bases between them. In nucleotides, the CDR3 is TGCGCCAGCAGCTTGGGACAGTTCAATGAAAAACTGTTTTTT. This gives the protein CASSLGQFNEKLFF.

This chain joins TRBV19 and TRBJ2-5; D is possibly TRBD1 (6 bases). Trimming cost V 5 bases and J 1 base, with 11 bases left between them. Germline CDR1 LNHDA, CDR2 SQIVND (reference sequence). The CDR3 spans 14 residues. The CDR3 is CASSDRSIQETQYF. CDR3 DNA: TGTGCCAGTAGTGACAGGAGCATCCAAGAGACCCAGTACTTC.

The chain couples TRBV10-1 to TRBJ2-1, with 9 bases identical to TRBD2. Trimming cost V 5 bases and J 10 bases; bases outside gene matches: 9. The CDR3 length is 14 residues. Germline CDR1 reads WNHNN; CDR2 reads SYGVQD (reference sequence). The DNA of the CDR3 is TGCGCCAGCAGTATGGTAGCGGGAGTTAAGGAGCAGTTCTTC. Its translation is CASSMVAGVKEQFF.

The chain joins TRBV28 to TRBJ1-5, with D perhaps matching TRBD1 (6 bases). V was trimmed by 5 bases and J by 2 bases, leaving 16 bases between them. CDR1 and CDR2 (germline): MDHEN, SYDVKM. The CDR3 contains 16 residues. CDR3 coding DNA: TGTGCCAGCAGTATCCTGGCGGGGGGCGGCAATCAGCCCCAGCATTTT. It specifies CASSILAGGGNQPQHF.

This rearrangement joins TRBV6-2 or TRBV6-3 to TRBJ2-5; TRBD2 matches at 9 bases. Germline assignment: CDR1 MNHEY and CDR2 SVGEGT. The CDR3 extends over 13 amino acids. Germline trimming cut 2 bases from V and 5 bases from J; bases unmatched to any gene: 0. In nucleotides, the CDR3 is TGTGCCAGCAGTTACGGACTAGCGGAGACCCAGTACTTC. Its protein is CASSYGLAETQYF.

This rearrangement joins TRBV27 to TRBJ2-7; 10 bases agree with TRBD2. CDR1 is MNHEY, CDR2 SMNVEV, per germline (reference sequence). With V trimmed by 0 bases and J by 0 bases, 5 bases remained unmatched. This CDR3 has 17 amino acids. The chain's CDR3 is CASSLSIPSGSSYEQYF. CDR3 DNA sequence: TGTGCCAGCAGTTTATCGATACCTAGCGGGAGCTCCTACGAGCAGTACTTC.

V gene TRBV11-2 combines with J gene TRBJ2-7; 7 nucleotides agree with TRBD2. Germline trimming cut 1 base from V and 2 bases from J; bases unmatched to any gene: 8. The CDR3 has 16 residues. CDR1 SGHAT and CDR2 FQNNGV come from the germline V gene. The CDR3 DNA reads as TGTGCCAGCAGCTTAGGGGGTGGGACTAAAGCCTACGAGCAGTACGTC. The encoded protein is CASSLGGGTKAYEQYV.

The V gene is TRBV5-1, the J gene TRBJ1-5; no clear D gene. Germline V gives CDR1 SGHRS, CDR2 YFSETQ. Deletions cut 2 bases from V and 0 bases from J, with 9 bases between. The CDR3 extends over 15 amino acids. The CDR3 bases are TGCGCCAGCAGCTTTTCATTCGGTAGCAATCAGCCCCAGCATTTT. It is translated as CASSFSFGSNQPQHF.

The chain recombines TRBV3-1 (or the pseudogene TRBV3-2) with TRBJ2-1; D gene unclear. This CDR3 spans 15 amino acids. V gave up 1 base and J gave up 2 bases, with 9 bases separating them. Germline CDR1 reads LGHDT; CDR2 reads YNNKEL (reference sequence). CDR3 in amino acids: CASSQVWPTYNEQFF. The CDR3 DNA reads TGTGCCAGCAGCCAAGTTTGGCCCACCTACAATGAGCAGTTCTTC.

This clone has just one count. The chain employs TRBV10-3 and TRBJ2-1, with D hard to call. The CDR3 runs 13 residues. Germline assignment: CDR1 ENHRY and CDR2 SYGVKD. Trimming removed 10 bases at V and 6 bases at J, with 16 bases between. CDR3 DNA sequence: TGTGCCACCTTGGGCCCTATAGGCAATGAGCAGTTCTTC. It yields the protein CATLGPIGNEQFF.

The CDR3 protein is CASSPRGNTNEKLFF. Here the CDR3 DNA reads TGTGCCAGCAGCCCTAGGGGGAACACTAATGAAAAACTGTTTTTT. The chain recombines TRBV28 with TRBJ1-4; D might be TRBD1 (6 bases). This CDR3 spans 15 amino acids. The V gene's germline CDR1 is MDHEN and CDR2 SYDVKM. Trimming removed 6 bases from V and 2 bases from J, with 13 bases in between.

The V call is TRBV5-4, the J call TRBJ1-1; D is perhaps TRBD1 (5 bases). This CDR3 contains 14 residues. Trimming pared 4 bases from V and 8 bases from J, leaving 18 bases between. The germline V gene encodes CDR1 SGHNT and CDR2 YYREEE (reference sequence). The DNA for the CDR3 is TGTGCCAGCAGCCCGGGGGGAAGAGGATCCGAAGCTTTCTTT. The encoded protein is CASSPGGRGSEAFF. Together with reference TRBV5-4 and TRBJ1-1, the CDR3 gives the full variable domain: ETGVTQSPTHLIKTRGQQVTLRCSSQSGHNTVSWYQQALGQGPQFIFQYYREEENGRGNFPPRFSGLQFPNYSSELNVNALELDDSALYLCASSPGGRGSEAFFGQGTRLTVV.

The genes are TRBV7-6 and TRBJ2-7; the D is unclear. The length of the CDR3 is 13 residues. Trimming removed 5 bases from V and 6 bases from J, with 14 bases in between. CDR1 SGHVS and CDR2 FNYEAQ come from the germline V gene. The CDR3 reads CASSPVRRCEQYV. The CDR3 region has the DNA TGTGCCAGCAGCCCGGTCCGGAGATGCGAGCAGTACGTC.

The V gene is TRBV27, the J gene TRBJ1-1, with D possibly being TRBD1 (5 bases). The CDR3 length is 13 residues. V lost 5 bases, J lost 5 bases, and 12 bases lay in between. CDR1 MNHEY and CDR2 SMNVEV come from the germline V gene (reference sequence). CDR3 nucleotides: TGTGCCAGCAGTGAGGCAGGGCGGACTGAAGCTTTCTTT. This gives the protein CASSEAGRTEAFF.

The V gene is TRBV7-2, the J gene TRBJ2-3; maybe TRBD2 (6 bases). The CDR3 covers 14 residues. V shed 4 bases and J shed 4 bases, with 12 bases lying between them. From germline, CDR1 is SGHTA and CDR2 FQGNSA. CDR3 DNA: TGTGCCAGCAGCTCTACGGAGGGGCCAGATACGCAGTATTTT. It is translated as CASSSTEGPDTQYF.

The J gene is TRBJ1-1, the V gene TRBV5-1; 8 bases map to TRBD1. CDR3 size: 13 residues. V lost 2 bases to trimming and J lost 5 bases; unmatched junction nucleotides: 2. Germline CDR1 and CDR2: SGHRS and YFSETQ. This CDR3 is CASSFGQGTEAFF. The CDR3 nucleotides are TGCGCCAGCAGCTTCGGACAGGGTACTGAAGCTTTCTTT.

V is TRBV5-1 and J is TRBJ1-1, with D possibly being TRBD1 (5 bases). In germline, CDR1 is SGHRS, CDR2 YFSETQ. The V and J ends lost 0 bases and 3 bases respectively, with 12 bases between them. The CDR3 spans 15 residues. This CDR3 is CASSLGGAGDTEAFF. Here the CDR3 DNA reads TGCGCCAGCAGCTTGGGAGGCGCGGGGGACACTGAAGCTTTCTTT.